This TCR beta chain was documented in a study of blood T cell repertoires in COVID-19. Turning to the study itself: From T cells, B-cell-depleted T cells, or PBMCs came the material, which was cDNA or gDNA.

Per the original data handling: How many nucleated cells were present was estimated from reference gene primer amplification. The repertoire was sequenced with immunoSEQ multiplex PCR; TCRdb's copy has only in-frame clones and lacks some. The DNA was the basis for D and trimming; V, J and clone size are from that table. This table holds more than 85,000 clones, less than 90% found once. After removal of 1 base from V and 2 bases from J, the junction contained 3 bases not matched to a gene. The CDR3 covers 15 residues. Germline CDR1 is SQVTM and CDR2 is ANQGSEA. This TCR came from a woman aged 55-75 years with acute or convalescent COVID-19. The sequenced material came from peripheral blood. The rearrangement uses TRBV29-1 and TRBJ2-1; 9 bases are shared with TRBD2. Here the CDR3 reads CSVEVLAGTYNEQFF. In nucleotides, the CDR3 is TGCAGCGTTGAAGTACTAGCGGGCACCTACAATGAGCAGTTCTTC.